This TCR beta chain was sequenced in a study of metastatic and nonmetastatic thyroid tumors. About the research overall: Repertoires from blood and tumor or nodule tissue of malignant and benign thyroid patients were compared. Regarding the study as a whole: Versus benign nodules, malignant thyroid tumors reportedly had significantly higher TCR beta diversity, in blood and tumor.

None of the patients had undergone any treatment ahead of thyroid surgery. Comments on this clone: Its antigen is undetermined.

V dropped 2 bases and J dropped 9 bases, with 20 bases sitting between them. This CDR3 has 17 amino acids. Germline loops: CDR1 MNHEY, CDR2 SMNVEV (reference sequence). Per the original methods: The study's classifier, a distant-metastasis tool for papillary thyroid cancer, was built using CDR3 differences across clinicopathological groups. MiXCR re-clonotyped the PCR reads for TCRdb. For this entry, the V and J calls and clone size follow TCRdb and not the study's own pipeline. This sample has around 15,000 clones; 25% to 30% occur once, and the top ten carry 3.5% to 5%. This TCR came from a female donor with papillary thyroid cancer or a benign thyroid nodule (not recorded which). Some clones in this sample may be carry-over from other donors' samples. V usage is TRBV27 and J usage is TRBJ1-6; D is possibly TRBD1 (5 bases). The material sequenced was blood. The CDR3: CASSLAEGTRGGSPLHF. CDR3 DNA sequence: TGTGCCAGCAGTTTAGCAGAGGGAACCCGGGGCGGTTCACCCCTCCACTTT.